The 25 T cell receptor beta chains given below trace back to one sample, sequenced in a study of blood T cell repertoires in COVID-19. Produced via immunoSEQ multiplex PCR; TCRdb's table is partial and in-frame only. The table shows some 200,000 clones, with roughly 84% occurring only once. Sequencing input: peripheral blood. The receptors were gathered from a human donor in a cohort sampled during active COVID-19.

This clone has just one count. The chain uses TRBV2 and TRBJ2-7, with 14 bases lining up with TRBD2. This CDR3 has 13 amino acids. Germline CDR1 reads SNHLY; CDR2 reads FYNNEI. With 8 bases clipped from V and 12 bases from J, the junction kept 9 bases outside the gene matches. The CDR3 coding sequence is TGTGCCAGCGGGGGACTAGCGGGAGTCGGTCCGTACTTC. Translation: CASGGLAGVGPYF.

V is TRBV5-6 and J is TRBJ2-1, with D perhaps matching TRBD1 (5 bases). The CDR3 loop spans 12 amino acids. Trimming removed 2 bases at V and 10 bases at J, with 10 bases between. Germline V gives CDR1 SGHDT, CDR2 YYEEEE. The CDR3 DNA sequence: TGTGCCAGCAGCTTCAGGGTCGGGGAGCAGTTCTTC. Encoded protein: CASSFRVGEQFF.

V and J are TRBV2 and TRBJ2-3; 9 bases fit TRBD1. The CDR3 contains 17 residues. The J segment lost 2 bases and the V segment lost 7 bases, leaving 13 bases of the junction unmatched. Germline V CDR1 and CDR2: SNHLY, FYNNEI. This chain's CDR3 is CASTEFPGTGFTDTQYF. DNA for the CDR3: TGTGCCAGCACCGAGTTTCCCGGGACAGGGTTCACAGATACGCAGTATTTT.

This clone was counted between two and nine times. The V call is TRBV2, the J call TRBJ2-3, with 14 bases aligning to TRBD2. V was pared by 1 base and J by 4 bases, with 10 bases of the junction left unmatched. In germline, CDR1 is SNHLY, CDR2 FYNNEI. The CDR3 sequence is 19 residues long. The CDR3 sequence: CASSEVRLAGGLRADTQYF. The CDR3 coding sequence is TGTGCCAGCAGTGAAGTACGACTAGCGGGAGGGTTAAGGGCAGATACGCAGTATTTT.

The chain combines TRBV7-2 with TRBJ2-7; a possible D gene is TRBD2 (6 bases). Trimming took off 4 bases at V and 5 bases at J, with 12 bases between the two ends. Germline V gene lookup returns CDR1 SGHTA and CDR2 FQGNSA. This CDR3 region has 13 residues. The CDR3 region has the DNA TGTGCCAGCAGCTCTGGAGGGTACCACGAGCAGTACTTC. This encodes CASSSGGYHEQYF.

The chain recombines TRBV13 with TRBJ1-6; tentative D call: TRBD1 (5 bases). CDR1 and CDR2 (germline): PRHDT, FYEKMQ (reference sequence). CDR3 length equals 16 residues. Trimming left V 5 bases short and J 10 bases short, with 21 bases between. CDR3 coding DNA: TGTGCCAGCAGCCAAATGGGCAGCAGGGCAGAATCACCCCTCCACTTT. Translating it yields CASSQMGSRAESPLHF. Complete variable domain (other parts from reference TRBV13 and TRBJ1-6): AAGVIQSPRHLIKEKRETATLKCYPIPRHDTVYWYQQGPGQDPQFLISFYEKMQSDKGSIPDRFSAQQFSDYHSELNMSSLELGDSALYFCASSQMGSRAESPLHFGNGTRLTVT.

This sequence joins TRBV28 and TRBJ1-2; D possibly corresponds to TRBD1 (5 bases). Trimming left V 5 bases short and J 8 bases short, with 21 bases between. There are 15 residues in the CDR3. From germline, CDR1 is MDHEN and CDR2 SYDVKM. The CDR3 spells CASSPGVRERGGYTF. Written as DNA, the CDR3 is TGTGCCAGCAGTCCGGGGGTACGGGAAAGAGGGGGCTACACCTTC.

The V and J genes are TRBV5-4 and TRBJ2-5; 9 positions agree with TRBD1. The CDR3 contains 13 residues. Germline CDR1 is SGHNT and CDR2 is YYREEE (reference sequence). Germline trimming cut 4 bases from V and 4 bases from J; bases unmatched to any gene: 2. The CDR3 is CASSMDRGETQYF. In DNA form, the CDR3 reads TGTGCCAGCAGCATGGACAGGGGAGAGACCCAGTACTTC. Supplemented by reference TRBV5-4 and TRBJ2-5, the full variable domain reads ETGVTQSPTHLIKTRGQQVTLRCSSQSGHNTVSWYQQALGQGPQFIFQYYREEENGRGNFPPRFSGLQFPNYSSELNVNALELDDSALYLCASSMDRGETQYFGPGTRLLVL.

The J gene is TRBJ2-1, the V gene TRBV5-1; a weak D match, TRBD2 (5 bases). The germline V gene has CDR1 SGHRS and CDR2 YFSETQ. Trimming pared 3 bases from V and 7 bases from J, leaving 20 bases between. The CDR3 has 16 amino acids. This chain's CDR3 is CASSSAPGIAKNEQFF. The CDR3 DNA sequence: TGCGCCAGCAGCTCCGCCCCCGGGATAGCGAAGAATGAGCAGTTCTTC.

The gene calls are TRBV7-2 and TRBJ2-5; 7 nucleotides align to TRBD2. The V gene end was trimmed by 5 bases and the J gene end by 3 bases; junction bases not matched to a gene: 6. The CDR3 length is 14 residues. CDR1 SGHTA and CDR2 FQGNSA come from the germline V gene. The chain's CDR3 is CASSALAVKETQYF. The CDR3 DNA is TGTGCCAGCAGCGCCCTAGCGGTAAAAGAGACCCAGTACTTC.

This rearrangement joins TRBV6-5 to TRBJ1-1; the D is unclear. The V end lost 0 bases, the J end lost 1 base, and 12 bases lay between the germline ends. Germline values: CDR1 MNHEY, CDR2 SVGAGI. This CDR3 spans 16 amino acids. The CDR3 sequence is CASSYSTRGANTEAFF. DNA of the CDR3: TGTGCCAGCAGTTACTCGACCCGCGGAGCGAACACTGAAGCTTTCTTT.

The chain carries TRBV12-3 or TRBV12-4 and TRBJ1-6; D gene ambiguous. The CDR3 covers 13 residues. Trimming took 5 bases from V and 11 from J, leaving 13 bases between them. The DNA of the CDR3 is TGTGCCAGCAGTCTAGGCGAGCGGACACCCCTCCACTTT. Residues: CASSLGERTPLHF.

V and J are TRBV29-1 and TRBJ2-3, with a weak D call TRBD1 (5 bases). Trimming cost V 7 bases and J 5 bases, with 16 bases left between them. The length of the CDR3 is 13 residues. Germline CDR1 SQVTM, CDR2 ANQGSEA. The DNA of the CDR3 is TGCAGCGCCGTGGGGCAGGGTATAGATACGCAGTATTTT. This gives the protein CSAVGQGIDTQYF.

The genes are TRBV27 and TRBJ2-5, with D possibly being TRBD2 (6 bases). The CDR3 has 13 amino acids. Germline loops: CDR1 MNHEY, CDR2 SMNVEV (reference sequence). Trimming removed 7 bases at V and 4 bases at J, with 13 bases between. This CDR3 is CASKAAGIETQYF. The CDR3 nucleotides are TGTGCCAGCAAAGCGGCGGGAATAGAGACCCAGTACTTC.

The chain uses TRBV21-1 and TRBJ2-7; the table names TRBD2, a call not compared with the DNA. TRBV21-1 is a known pseudogene. CDR3 length: 18 amino acids. CDR3 in amino acids: CASSKGEKGAGGSYEQYF. The CDR3 coding sequence is TGTGCCAGCAGCAAAGGAGAGAAGGGAGCGGGAGGGAGCTACGAGCAGTACTTC.

The chain employs TRBV4-2 and TRBJ1-3; possibly TRBD1 for D (6 bases). This CDR3 spans 16 amino acids. CDR1 LGHNA and CDR2 YNFKEQ come from the germline V gene. V lost 1 base and J lost 0, with 10 bases in between. As DNA, the CDR3 is TGTGCCAGCAGCCAAGCCGGGACAAACTCTGGAAACACCATATATTTT. Its protein is CASSQAGTNSGNTIYF.

The J gene is TRBJ2-7, the V gene TRBV28; D call uncertain. Germline V CDR1 and CDR2: MDHEN, SYDVKM. The CDR3 is 14 amino acids. V dropped 8 bases and J dropped 3 bases, with 17 bases sitting between them. As DNA, the CDR3 is TGTGCCAGCGCGGTACCCTACCCTAACTACGAGCAGTACTTC. Translating it yields CASAVPYPNYEQYF.

The chain recombines TRBV4-1 with TRBJ2-7; D may be TRBD1 (6 bases). Trimming cost V 2 bases and J 8 bases, with 16 bases left between them. Germline V gene sequence: CDR1 MGHRA, CDR2 YSYEKL. The CDR3 is made up of 14 amino acids. The CDR3 sequence: CASSQSRTARQQYF. The CDR3 DNA sequence: TGCGCCAGCAGCCAATCGAGGACAGCTCGTCAGCAGTACTTC.

The gene calls are TRBV4-1 and TRBJ1-5, with 12 bases matching TRBD1. The CDR3 loop spans 16 amino acids. CDR1 is MGHRA and CDR2 is YSYEKL in the germline V gene. The J segment lost 6 bases and the V segment lost 1 base, leaving 4 bases of the junction unmatched. The DNA of the CDR3 is TGCGCCAGCAGCCAAGGGGGACAGGGGGCCGTTCAGCCCCAGCATTTT. Encoded protein: CASSQGGQGAVQPQHF.

The chain carries TRBV10-1 and TRBJ1-2; 7 bases agree with TRBD1. The V segment lost 2 bases and the J segment 7 bases; nucleotides outside the gene matches: 4. Germline V gene data show CDR1 as WNHNN and CDR2 as SYGVQD (reference sequence). CDR3 length: 13 residues. The CDR3 sequence: CASSETGEAGYTF. The CDR3 DNA is TGCGCCAGCAGTGAGACAGGGGAGGCTGGCTACACCTTC.

The CDR3 reads CAMQTEYNEQFF. CDR3 in DNA: TGTGCCATGCAGACAGAGTACAATGAGCAGTTCTTC. The rearrangement joins TRBV10-3 to TRBJ2-1, with D tentatively TRBD1 (5 bases). Germline V lookup: CDR1 ENHRY, CDR2 SYGVKD. The CDR3 totals 12 residues. The V end was cut by 9 bases, the J end by 4 bases, with 10 bases between.

V gene TRBV6-5 combines with J gene TRBJ2-1, with 13 bases aligning to TRBD2. Germline V gene sequence: CDR1 MNHEY, CDR2 SVGAGI. J gave up 9 bases and V 4 bases, and 6 bases lay outside the gene matches. The CDR3 is 15 amino acids. CDR3 bases: TGTGCCAGCAGTTCCGGACTAGCGGGAGTAAGTGAGCAGTTCTTC. Residues: CASSSGLAGVSEQFF.

The genes are TRBV4-1 and TRBJ2-3, with D possibly TRBD2 on 6 matching bases. This CDR3 contains 14 residues. Per germline, CDR1 MGHRA and CDR2 YSYEKL. V was pared by 1 base and J by 6 bases, with 11 bases between. CDR3 nucleotide sequence: TGCGCCAGCAGCCAAGGGGCTAGCGCGGATACGCAGTATTTT. Amino acids: CASSQGASADTQYF.

The chain joins TRBV7-6 to TRBJ2-5, with 7 bases fitting TRBD1. Trimming at V came to 5 bases and at J to 2 bases, leaving 5 bases not matched to a gene. Germline CDR1 SGHVS, CDR2 FNYEAQ. The CDR3 sequence is 14 residues long. CDR3: CASSLTGIQETQYF. DNA for the CDR3: TGTGCCAGCAGCCTGACAGGGATTCAAGAGACCCAGTACTTC.

The chain joins TRBV6-4 to TRBJ1-2; TRBD1 might be the D (6 bases). This CDR3 is 14 amino acids long. V shed 2 bases and J shed 7 bases, with 14 bases lying between them. Germline loops: CDR1 MRHNA, CDR2 SNTAGT. CDR3 loop: CASSDVQGVGGYTF. Here the CDR3 DNA reads TGTGCCAGCAGTGACGTACAGGGAGTTGGTGGCTACACCTTC.